The 25 T cell receptor beta chains below were found in one sample sequenced in a study of vaccination and CD4 T cells after COVID-19. As to treatment: approximately nine-day PBMC culture with coronavirus spike peptide pools or control peptides (ViraFEST assay). Sequencing of DNA taken from cultured CD4+ T cells relied on the Oncomine TCR Beta short-read assay. MiXCR was run by TCRdb on the PCR reads, yielding one entry per CDR3 protein. The sample carries over 10,000 distinct CDR3 sequences, over 60% recorded once. These receptors' antigens are unknown. The sequenced sample consisted of CD4+ T cells from blood, cultured in vitro. Receptors originate from a human donor who had recovered from COVID-19.

The chain joins TRBV27 to TRBJ1-5; 7 nucleotides match TRBD1. Germline V gene sequence: CDR1 MNHEY, CDR2 SMNVEV (reference sequence). V dropped 6 bases and J dropped 3; count of bases not matched to a gene: 8. CDR3 size: 15 residues. CDR3 sequence (DNA): TGTGCCAGCAGATTAGACAGGGCGGCCAATCAGCCCCAGCATTTT. As protein: CASRLDRAANQPQHF.

The rearrangement links TRBV7-2 to TRBJ2-1; 7 positions match TRBD2. The CDR3 length is 16 residues. The V segment lost 4 bases and the J segment 15 bases; nucleotides outside the gene matches: 21. Germline assignment: CDR1 SGHTA and CDR2 FQGNSA. The CDR3 reads CASSSRSGRAVNLPFF. For the CDR3, the DNA is TGTGCCAGCAGCTCCAGATCGGGGAGGGCCGTTAACCTCCCGTTCTTC.

V is TRBV7-2 and J is TRBJ2-1; 16 bases agree with TRBD2. Unmatched junction bases numbered 1, after V lost 3 bases and J lost 5 bases. Germline lookup yields CDR1 SGHTA and CDR2 FQGNSA. CDR3 length: 16 residues. The CDR3 reads CASSLGLAGGNNEQFF. CDR3 bases: TGTGCCAGCAGCTTGGGACTAGCGGGGGGGAACAATGAGCAGTTCTTC.

The chain employs TRBV7-2 and TRBJ1-5, with D perhaps matching TRBD1 (5 bases). CDR1 and CDR2 (germline): SGHTA, FQGNSA. CDR3 size: 15 residues. V lost 5 bases to trimming and J lost 7 bases, with 18 bases between them. CDR3 sequence reads: CASSAKWGSTQPQHF. In DNA form, the CDR3 reads TGTGCCAGCAGCGCCAAGTGGGGGTCAACGCAGCCCCAGCATTTT.

The chain is built from TRBV7-9 and TRBJ1-5; D might be TRBD1 (6 bases). The CDR3 totals 17 residues. V lost 1 base to trimming and J lost 2 bases, with 15 bases between them. Germline V gives CDR1 SEHNR, CDR2 FQNEAQ (reference sequence). The CDR3 DNA is TGTGCCAGCAGCTTAGGAGGGGGAGGGGCTCGCAATCAGCCCCAGCATTTT. Translation: CASSLGGGGARNQPQHF.

The chain uses TRBV6-1 and TRBJ1-1, with a possible D match to TRBD1 (5 bases). The CDR3 contains 13 residues. Trimming took 8 bases from V and 5 from J, leaving 15 bases between them. Germline V lookup: CDR1 MNHNS, CDR2 SASEGT. The CDR3 here is CASGDPSGTEAFF. CDR3 bases: TGTGCCAGCGGGGACCCCTCGGGGACTGAAGCTTTCTTT.

The rearrangement joins TRBV21-1 to TRBJ2-2; no check of the table's D call, TRBD1, against the DNA was made. TRBV21-1 is marked as a pseudogene. The CDR3 extends over 17 amino acids. The CDR3 nucleotides read TGTGCCAGCATCCCCTATAACACACTCGCGAACACCGGGGAGCTGTTTTTT. Amino acids: CASIPYNTLANTGELFF.

As to this clonotype: Germline and junction disagree at one end, which may indicate a read error. The chain carries TRBV6-5 and TRBJ2-1; a possible D gene is TRBD1 (5 bases). This CDR3 has 17 amino acids. Germline V gene sequence: CDR1 MNHEY, CDR2 SVGAGI. This CDR3 reads CASNYRTPLGIYNEQFF. CDR3 bases: TGTGCCAGCAATTACCGGACACCTTTGGGAATCTACAATGAGCAGTTCTTC.

The chain uses TRBV5-6 and TRBJ1-2; no clear D. Germline V CDR1 and CDR2: SGHDT, YYEEEE. The CDR3 loop spans 11 amino acids. Trimming shortened V by 4 bases and J by 8 bases, and 9 bases separated the two germline ends. CDR3: CASSQRGGYTF. In DNA, the CDR3 is TGTGCCAGCAGCCAACGTGGGGGCTACACCTTC.

The chain is built from TRBV19 and TRBJ2-1, with D unresolved. Germline V gene data show CDR1 as LNHDA and CDR2 as SQIVND (reference sequence). The CDR3 is 13 amino acids. V was pared by 8 bases and J by 0 bases, with 8 bases between. This chain's CDR3 is CASRPGSYNEQFF. The DNA for the CDR3 is TGTGCCAGTCGCCCGGGCTCCTACAATGAGCAGTTCTTC.

The chain employs TRBV7-2 and TRBJ2-3; no clear D. V lost 1 base, J lost 2 bases, and 4 bases lay in between. The germline gives CDR1 SGHTA, CDR2 FQGNSA. There are 13 residues in the CDR3. This chain's CDR3 is CASSLGATDTQYF. The DNA of the CDR3 is TGTGCCAGCAGCTTAGGGGCCACAGATACGCAGTATTTT.

The chain uses TRBV19 and TRBJ1-2, with 9 bases identical to TRBD1. This CDR3 region has 18 residues. CDR1 LNHDA and CDR2 SQIVND come from the germline V gene (reference sequence). The J segment lost 3 bases and the V segment lost 3 bases, leaving 14 bases of the junction unmatched. CDR3 nucleotides: TGTGCCAGTAGTATGGCCCCCGGGACAGGGTCCATCTACTATGGCTACACCTTC. This encodes CASSMAPGTGSIYYGYTF.

The rearrangement links TRBV20-1 to TRBJ1-6; 9 bases line up with TRBD1. This CDR3 comprises 18 residues. Germline trimming cut 5 bases from V and 8 bases from J; bases unmatched to any gene: 19. Germline V gives CDR1 DFQATT, CDR2 SNEGSKA (reference sequence). The CDR3 sequence: CSAWGQGLGEGLDSPLHF. The CDR3 DNA follows: TGCAGTGCTTGGGGACAGGGATTAGGAGAAGGTTTGGATTCACCCCTCCACTTT.

The J gene is TRBJ1-1, the V gene TRBV10-1, with a possible D match to TRBD1 (6 bases). V was cut by 6 bases and J by 0 bases, with 11 bases left in between. CDR1 is WNHNN and CDR2 is SYGVQD in the germline V gene (reference sequence). This CDR3 is 14 amino acids long. CDR3 nucleotides: TGCGCCAGCAGGGCCGGACAGATGAACACTGAAGCTTTCTTT. Amino acids: CASRAGQMNTEAFF.

This clonotype was picked up a small number of times. The V call is TRBV10-2, the J call TRBJ1-5, with D possibly being TRBD1 (5 bases). The V end lost 4 bases, the J end lost 6 bases, and 10 bases lay between the germline ends. CDR3 length: 13 amino acids. The V gene's germline CDR1 is WSHSY and CDR2 SAAADI. This CDR3 is CASSVLGGQPQHF. The CDR3 DNA sequence: TGCGCCAGCAGTGTGTTGGGGGGTCAGCCCCAGCATTTT.

This clonotype was seen a handful of times. The rearrangement joins TRBV2 to TRBJ2-1, with 10 bases aligning to TRBD2. The CDR3 loop spans 14 amino acids. Germline lookup yields CDR1 SNHLY and CDR2 FYNNEI. Trimming removed 6 bases from V and 4 bases from J; junction bases left unmatched: 3. In nucleotides, the CDR3 is TGTGCCAGCAGGGAGCGGGAGGGTTACAATGAGCAGTTCTTC. Residues: CASREREGYNEQFF.

This sequence joins TRBV4-1 and TRBJ1-2, with D uncertain. CDR1 and CDR2 (germline): MGHRA, YSYEKL. Trimming took off 2 bases at V and 3 bases at J, with 10 bases between the two ends. This CDR3 region has 14 residues. The CDR3 region is CASSQNFFDYGYTF. The CDR3 DNA reads as TGCGCCAGCAGCCAAAACTTTTTCGACTATGGCTACACCTTC.

CDR3 amino acids: CASSQDQGEPQHF. The CDR3 nucleotides read TGCGCCAGCAGCCAAGATCAAGGGGAGCCCCAGCATTTT. The rearrangement uses TRBV4-1 and TRBJ1-5, with D maybe TRBD1 (5 bases). The CDR3 extends over 13 amino acids. Trimming pared 0 bases from V and 8 bases from J, leaving 8 bases between. Per germline, CDR1 MGHRA and CDR2 YSYEKL.

V usage is TRBV20-1 and J usage is TRBJ1-1; D uncertain. This CDR3 comprises 12 residues. Trimming cost V 3 bases and J 6 bases, with 11 bases left between them. CDR1 is DFQATT, CDR2 SNEGSKA, per germline (reference sequence). CDR3 loop: CSASGSRPEAFF. CDR3 in DNA: TGCAGTGCTAGTGGTTCGCGACCTGAAGCTTTCTTT.

The CDR3 sequence is CASSLRGSEYSNQPQHF. CDR3 DNA sequence: TGTGCCAGCAGCTTAAGAGGAAGCGAATATAGCAATCAGCCCCAGCATTTT. V and J are TRBV7-2 and TRBJ1-5; no firm D call. The germline gives CDR1 SGHTA, CDR2 FQGNSA. The length of the CDR3 is 17 residues. Trimming took 2 bases from V and 0 from J, leaving 14 bases between them. The complete variable domain, with remaining parts taken from reference TRBV7-2 and TRBJ1-5, reads GAGVSQSPSNKVTEKGKDVELRCDPISGHTALYWYRQSLGQGLEFLIYFQGNSAPDKSGLPSDRFSAERTGGSVSTLTIQRTQQEDSAVYLCASSLRGSEYSNQPQHFGDGTRLSIL.

This chain links TRBV20-1 with TRBJ1-5; D unclear. The CDR3 extends over 14 amino acids. V was trimmed by 0 bases and J by 2 bases, leaving 8 bases between them. Germline loops: CDR1 DFQATT, CDR2 SNEGSKA (reference sequence). This CDR3 is CSARDLVGNQPQHF. The CDR3 DNA reads TGCAGTGCTAGAGATCTGGTCGGCAATCAGCCCCAGCATTTT.

The chain joins TRBV20-1 to TRBJ2-5, with a weak D call TRBD1 (6 bases). V lost 0 bases and J lost 4, with 12 bases in between. CDR1 DFQATT and CDR2 SNEGSKA come from the germline V gene (reference sequence). The CDR3 is 14 residues long. CDR3 nucleotides: TGCAGTGCTAGAGATGGTTCAGGGGCAGAGACCCAGTACTTC. Its protein product is CSARDGSGAETQYF.

This rearrangement joins TRBV30 to TRBJ1-1; 7 bases fit TRBD1. Germline CDR1 and CDR2: GTSNPN and SVGIG (reference sequence). V was pared by 6 bases and J by 3 bases, with 7 bases of the junction left unmatched. This CDR3 has 13 amino acids. For the CDR3, the DNA is TGTGCCTGCCACCGCAGGGGGTACACTGAAGCTTTCTTT. Protein sequence: CACHRRGYTEAFF.

The sample holds a few counts of this clonotype. The V gene is TRBV12-3 or TRBV12-4, the J gene TRBJ2-2; D not resolved. V lost 5 bases, J lost 5 bases, and 12 bases lay in between. CDR3 size: 14 residues. The CDR3 coding sequence is TGTGCCAGCAGTCTTGGTCGCGGAACCGGGGAGCTGTTTTTT. Translating gives CASSLGRGTGELFF.

V and J are TRBV6-1 and TRBJ1-1; D is perhaps TRBD1 (6 bases). The germline V gene has CDR1 MNHNS and CDR2 SASEGT. Deletions cut 4 bases from V and 5 bases from J, with 17 bases between. The CDR3 is 15 residues long. This CDR3 is CASSAKQGVGTEAFF. In DNA form, the CDR3 reads TGTGCCAGCAGTGCAAAACAGGGAGTAGGGACTGAAGCTTTCTTT.